This T cell receptor beta chain was observed in a study of CD8 T cells in ankylosing spondylitis. Study-wide findings and caveats: Within ankylosing spondylitis blood, a TCR beta motif made up of roughly eight highly homologous variants appeared to be characteristic. In synovial fluid and blood from reactive arthritis, some motif variants were previously reported. In ankylosing spondylitis patients, matched synovial fluid reportedly showed significant enrichment of disease-linked clones.

TCRdb analysed the 5' RACE reads with MiXCR anew, one entry per CDR3 protein. The sample includes about 250,000 distinct CDR3 sequences, about 18% of them seen just once. This clonotype was detected many times. Its cognate antigen is unknown. Sequencing was performed on blood, either unsorted or a sorted T cell fraction (not recorded which). The sequence was obtained from a male donor with ankylosing spondylitis or in good health (not recorded which).

The CDR3 DNA follows: TGCGCCAGCAGCCAAGAGGAGGTGGGGTCCTACGAGCAGTACTTC. This translates into CASSQEEVGSYEQYF. The chain has TRBV4-1 and TRBJ2-7, with TRBD2 as a possible D gene (5 bases). V lost 0 bases to trimming and J lost 1 base, with 10 bases between them. In germline, CDR1 is MGHRA, CDR2 YSYEKL. The CDR3 sequence is 15 residues long.